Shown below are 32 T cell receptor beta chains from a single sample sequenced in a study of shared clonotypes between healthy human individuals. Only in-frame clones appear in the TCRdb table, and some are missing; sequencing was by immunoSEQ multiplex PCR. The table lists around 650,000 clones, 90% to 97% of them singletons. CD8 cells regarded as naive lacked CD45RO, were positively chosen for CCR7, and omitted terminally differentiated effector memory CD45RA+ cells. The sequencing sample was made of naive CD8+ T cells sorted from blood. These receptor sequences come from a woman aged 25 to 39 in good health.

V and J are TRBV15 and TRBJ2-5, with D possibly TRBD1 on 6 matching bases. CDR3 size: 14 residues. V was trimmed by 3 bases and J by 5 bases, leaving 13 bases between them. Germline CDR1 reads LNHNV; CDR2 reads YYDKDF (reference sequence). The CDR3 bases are TGTGCCACCAGCAGTACAGGGATACGGGAGACCCAGTACTTC. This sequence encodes CATSSTGIRETQYF.

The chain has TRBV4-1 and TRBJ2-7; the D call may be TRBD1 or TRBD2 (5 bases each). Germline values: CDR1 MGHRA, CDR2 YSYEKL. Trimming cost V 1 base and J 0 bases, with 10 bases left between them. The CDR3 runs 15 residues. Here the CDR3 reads CASSQAPGTSYEQYF. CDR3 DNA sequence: TGCGCCAGCAGCCAAGCCCCCGGGACCTCCTACGAGCAGTACTTC.

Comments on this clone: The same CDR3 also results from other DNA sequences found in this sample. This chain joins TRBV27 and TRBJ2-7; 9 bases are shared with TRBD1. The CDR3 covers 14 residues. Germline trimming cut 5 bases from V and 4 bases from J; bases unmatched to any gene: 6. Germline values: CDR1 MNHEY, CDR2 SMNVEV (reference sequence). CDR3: CASSPSGTGYEQYF. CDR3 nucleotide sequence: TGTGCCAGCAGTCCGTCCGGGACAGGGTACGAGCAGTACTTC.

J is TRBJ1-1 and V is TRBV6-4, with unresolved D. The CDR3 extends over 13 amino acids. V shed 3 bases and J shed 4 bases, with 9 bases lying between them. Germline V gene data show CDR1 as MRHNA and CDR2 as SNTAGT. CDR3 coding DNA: TGTGCCAGCAGTGAGGAGGGCAGCACTGAAGCTTTCTTT. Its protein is CASSEEGSTEAFF.

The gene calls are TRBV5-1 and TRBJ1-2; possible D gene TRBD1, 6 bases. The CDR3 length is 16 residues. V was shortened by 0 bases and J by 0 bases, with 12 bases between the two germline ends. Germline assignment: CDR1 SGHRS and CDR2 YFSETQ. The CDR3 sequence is CASSLASRDTNYGYTF. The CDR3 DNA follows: TGCGCCAGCAGCTTGGCATCCCGGGACACTAACTATGGCTACACCTTC.

This CDR3 reads CASSLGTGRNTEAFF. The CDR3 bases are TGTGCCAGCAGCTTAGGGACGGGGAGGAACACTGAAGCTTTCTTT. The chain has TRBV7-9 and TRBJ1-1, with D unresolved. Deletions cut 1 base from V and 1 base from J, with 10 bases between. The CDR3 sequence is 15 residues long. From germline, CDR1 is SEHNR and CDR2 FQNEAQ (reference sequence).

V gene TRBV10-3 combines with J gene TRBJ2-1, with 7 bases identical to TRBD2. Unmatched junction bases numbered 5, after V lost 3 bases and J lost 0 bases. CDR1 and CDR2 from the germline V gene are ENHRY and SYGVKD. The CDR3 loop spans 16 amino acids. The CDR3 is CAISDGGGGSYNEQFF. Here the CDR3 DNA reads TGTGCCATCAGTGACGGCGGGGGTGGCTCCTACAATGAGCAGTTCTTC.

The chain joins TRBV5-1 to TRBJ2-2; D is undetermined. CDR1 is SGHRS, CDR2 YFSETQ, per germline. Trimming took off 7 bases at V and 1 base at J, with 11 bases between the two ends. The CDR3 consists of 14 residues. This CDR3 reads CASSPRWNTGELFF. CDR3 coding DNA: TGCGCCAGCTCCCCCAGGTGGAACACCGGGGAGCTGTTTTTT.

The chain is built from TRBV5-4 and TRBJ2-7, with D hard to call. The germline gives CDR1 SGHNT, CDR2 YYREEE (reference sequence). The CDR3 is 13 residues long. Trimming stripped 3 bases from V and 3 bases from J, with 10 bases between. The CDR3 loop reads CASSYNDNYEQYF. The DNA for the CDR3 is TGTGCCAGCAGCTATAATGACAACTACGAGCAGTACTTC.

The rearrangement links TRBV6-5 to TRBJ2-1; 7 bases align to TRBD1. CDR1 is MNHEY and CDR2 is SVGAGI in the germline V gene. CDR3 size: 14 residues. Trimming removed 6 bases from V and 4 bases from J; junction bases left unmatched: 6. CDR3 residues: CASSEDRVYNEQFF. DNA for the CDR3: TGTGCCAGCAGCGAAGACAGGGTATACAATGAGCAGTTCTTC.

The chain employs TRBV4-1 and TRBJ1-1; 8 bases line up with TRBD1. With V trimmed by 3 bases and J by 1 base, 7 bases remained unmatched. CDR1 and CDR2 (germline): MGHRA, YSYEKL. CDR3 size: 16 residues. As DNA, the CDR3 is TGCGCCAGCAGCCACCTCGGACAGGGTTGGAACACTGAAGCTTTCTTT. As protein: CASSHLGQGWNTEAFF.

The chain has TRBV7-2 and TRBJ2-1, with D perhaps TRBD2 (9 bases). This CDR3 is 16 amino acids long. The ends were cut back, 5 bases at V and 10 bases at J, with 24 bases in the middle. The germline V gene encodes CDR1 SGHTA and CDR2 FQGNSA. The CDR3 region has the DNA TGTGCCAGCAGCCCGACAGGGGTAGGCCTAGCGGGAGAGCAGTTCTTC. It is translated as CASSPTGVGLAGEQFF.

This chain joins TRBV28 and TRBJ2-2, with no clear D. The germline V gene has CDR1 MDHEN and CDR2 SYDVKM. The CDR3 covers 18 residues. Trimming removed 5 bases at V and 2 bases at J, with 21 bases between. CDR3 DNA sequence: TGTGCCAGCAGTGCCCTTGGGGAACGACGCTCTAACACCGGGGAGCTGTTTTTT. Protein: CASSALGERRSNTGELFF. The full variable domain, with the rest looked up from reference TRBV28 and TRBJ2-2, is DVKVTQSSRYLVKRTGEKVFLECVQDMDHENMFWYRQDPGLGLRLIYFSYDVKMKEKGDIPEGYSVSREKKERFSLILESASTNQTSMYLCASSALGERRSNTGELFFGEGSRLTVL.

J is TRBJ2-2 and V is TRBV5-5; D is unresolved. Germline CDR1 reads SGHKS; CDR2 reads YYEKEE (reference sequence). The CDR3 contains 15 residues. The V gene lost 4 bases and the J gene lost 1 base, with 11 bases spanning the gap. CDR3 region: CASSPTRRNTGELFF. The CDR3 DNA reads TGTGCCAGCAGCCCTACCCGACGGAACACCGGGGAGCTGTTTTTT.

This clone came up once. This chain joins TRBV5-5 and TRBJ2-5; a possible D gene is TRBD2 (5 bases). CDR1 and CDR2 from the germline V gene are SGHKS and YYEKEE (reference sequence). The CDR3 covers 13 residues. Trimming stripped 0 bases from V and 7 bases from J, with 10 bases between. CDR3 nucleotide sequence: TGTGCCAGCAGCTTGGGCGGAGGAGGGACCCAGTACTTC. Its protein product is CASSLGGGGTQYF.

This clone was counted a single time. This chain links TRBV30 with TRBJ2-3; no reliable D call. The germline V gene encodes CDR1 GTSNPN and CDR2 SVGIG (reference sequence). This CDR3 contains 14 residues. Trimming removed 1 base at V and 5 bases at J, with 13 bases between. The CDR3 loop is CAWSGLSLGDTQYF. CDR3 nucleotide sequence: TGTGCCTGGAGTGGACTTAGCCTTGGAGATACGCAGTATTTT.

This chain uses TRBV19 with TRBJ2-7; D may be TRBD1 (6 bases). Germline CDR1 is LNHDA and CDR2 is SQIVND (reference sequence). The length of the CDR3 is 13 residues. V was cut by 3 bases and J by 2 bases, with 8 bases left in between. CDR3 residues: CASSINRAYEQYF. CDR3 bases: TGTGCCAGTAGTATTAACAGGGCCTACGAGCAGTACTTC.

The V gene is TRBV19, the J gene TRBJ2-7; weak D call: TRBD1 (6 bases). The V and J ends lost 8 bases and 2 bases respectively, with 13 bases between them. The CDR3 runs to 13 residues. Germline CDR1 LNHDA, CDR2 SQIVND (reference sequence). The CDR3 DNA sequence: TGTGCCAGTCTGGACGACAGGACCTACGAGCAGTACTTC. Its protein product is CASLDDRTYEQYF.

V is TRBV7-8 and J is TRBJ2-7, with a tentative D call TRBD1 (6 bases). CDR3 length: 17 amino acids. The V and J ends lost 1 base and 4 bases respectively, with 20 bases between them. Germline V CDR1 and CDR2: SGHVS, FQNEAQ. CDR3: CASSLGWGQGSFYEQYF. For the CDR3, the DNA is TGTGCCAGCAGCTTAGGATGGGGGCAGGGGTCTTTTTACGAGCAGTACTTC.

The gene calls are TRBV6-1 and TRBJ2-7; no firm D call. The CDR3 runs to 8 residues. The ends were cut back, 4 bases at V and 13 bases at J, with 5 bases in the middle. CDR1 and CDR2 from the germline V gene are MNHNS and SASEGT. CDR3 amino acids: CASSGRYF. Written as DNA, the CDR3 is TGTGCCAGCAGTGGCAGATACTTC.

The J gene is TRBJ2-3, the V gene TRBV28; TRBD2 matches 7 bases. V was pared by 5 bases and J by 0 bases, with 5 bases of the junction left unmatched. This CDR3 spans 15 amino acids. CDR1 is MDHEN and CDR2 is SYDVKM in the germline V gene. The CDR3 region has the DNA TGTGCCAGCAGTGTTAGCGGGCCCAGCACAGATACGCAGTATTTT. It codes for CASSVSGPSTDTQYF.

CDR3 in amino acids: CSVLGGRSSGNTIYF. The CDR3 DNA reads as TGCAGCGTGCTGGGCGGACGTTCCTCTGGAAACACCATATATTTT. This sequence joins TRBV29-1 and TRBJ1-3; D is unclear. CDR3 length: 15 residues. V dropped 6 bases and J dropped 0 bases, with 15 bases sitting between them. Germline values: CDR1 SQVTM, CDR2 ANQGSEA.

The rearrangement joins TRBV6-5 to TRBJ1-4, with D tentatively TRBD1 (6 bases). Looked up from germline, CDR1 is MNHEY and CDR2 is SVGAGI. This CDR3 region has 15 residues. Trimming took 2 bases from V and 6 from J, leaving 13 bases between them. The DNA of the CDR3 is TGTGCCAGCAGTTACGGGTCAGGGGTTGATGAAAAACTGTTTTTT. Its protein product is CASSYGSGVDEKLFF.

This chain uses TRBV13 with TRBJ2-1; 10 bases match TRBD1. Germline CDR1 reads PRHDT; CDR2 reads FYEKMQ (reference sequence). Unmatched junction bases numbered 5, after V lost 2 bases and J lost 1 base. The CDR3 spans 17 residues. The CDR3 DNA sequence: TGTGCCAGCAGCTTAACCGGACAGGGGGGATCCTACAATGAGCAGTTCTTC. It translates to CASSLTGQGGSYNEQFF.

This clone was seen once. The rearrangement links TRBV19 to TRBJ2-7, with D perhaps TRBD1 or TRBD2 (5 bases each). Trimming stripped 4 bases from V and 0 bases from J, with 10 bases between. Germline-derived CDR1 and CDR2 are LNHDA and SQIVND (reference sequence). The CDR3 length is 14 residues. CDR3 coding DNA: TGTGCCAGTAGTACGGGACCGGCCTCCTACGAGCAGTACTTC. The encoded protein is CASSTGPASYEQYF.

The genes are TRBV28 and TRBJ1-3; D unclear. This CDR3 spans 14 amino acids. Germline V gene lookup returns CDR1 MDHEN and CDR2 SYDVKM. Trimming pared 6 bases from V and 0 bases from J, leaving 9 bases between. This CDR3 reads CASSPSLSGNTIYF. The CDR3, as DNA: TGTGCCAGCAGCCCCTCACTCTCTGGAAACACCATATATTTT.

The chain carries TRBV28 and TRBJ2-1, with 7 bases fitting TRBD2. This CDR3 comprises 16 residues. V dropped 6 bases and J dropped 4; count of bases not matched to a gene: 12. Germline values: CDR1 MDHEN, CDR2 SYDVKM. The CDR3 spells CASSVRASGDYNEQFF. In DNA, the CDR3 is TGTGCCAGCAGCGTAAGGGCTAGCGGAGATTACAATGAGCAGTTCTTC.

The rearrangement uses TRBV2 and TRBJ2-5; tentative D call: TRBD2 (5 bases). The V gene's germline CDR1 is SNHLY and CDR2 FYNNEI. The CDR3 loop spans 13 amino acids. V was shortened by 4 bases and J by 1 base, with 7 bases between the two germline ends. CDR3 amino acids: CASSGGIQETQYF. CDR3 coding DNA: TGTGCCAGCAGTGGAGGGATCCAAGAGACCCAGTACTTC.

The CDR3, as DNA: TGTGCCAGCAGCACACAGGGCTCCTTATTGGGGGATACGCAGTATTTT. Protein: CASSTQGSLLGDTQYF. The chain links TRBV5-6 to TRBJ2-3; D perhaps matches TRBD1 (6 bases). CDR3 length: 16 amino acids. V was clipped by 4 bases and J by 6 bases, with 21 bases between them. Germline assignment: CDR1 SGHDT and CDR2 YYEEEE.

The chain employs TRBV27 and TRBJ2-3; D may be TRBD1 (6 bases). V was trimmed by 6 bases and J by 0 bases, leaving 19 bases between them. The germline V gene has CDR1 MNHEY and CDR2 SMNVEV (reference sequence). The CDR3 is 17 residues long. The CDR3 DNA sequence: TGTGCCAGCAGCATCCGACAGGTATACACTAGCACAGATACGCAGTATTTT. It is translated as CASSIRQVYTSTDTQYF.

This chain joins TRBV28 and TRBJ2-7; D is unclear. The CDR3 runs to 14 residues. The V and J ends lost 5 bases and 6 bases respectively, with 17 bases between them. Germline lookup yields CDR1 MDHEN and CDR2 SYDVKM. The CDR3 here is CASSPAGQGIEQYF. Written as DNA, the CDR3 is TGTGCCAGCAGTCCGGCCGGGCAAGGAATCGAGCAGTACTTC.

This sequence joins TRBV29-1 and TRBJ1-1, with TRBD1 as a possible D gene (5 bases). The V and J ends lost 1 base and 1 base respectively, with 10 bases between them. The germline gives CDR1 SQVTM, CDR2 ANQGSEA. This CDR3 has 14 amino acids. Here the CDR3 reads CSVEGARENTEAFF. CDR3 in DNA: TGCAGCGTTGAAGGAGCCAGGGAGAACACTGAAGCTTTCTTT.